One and the same sample provided the 28 T cell receptor beta chains below, sequenced in a study of radiation and T cells in renal cell carcinoma. Generated by immunoSEQ multiplex PCR, the TCRdb table keeps only in-frame clones and is missing some. In the table there are 150,000 to 200,000 clones, less than 90% of which are singletons. Time point in this sample: blood 4 weeks post-SBRT, at nephrectomy. Treatment indicated: 15 Gy SBRT to primary tumor, nephrectomy 4 weeks later. Sequencing used blood, obtained from a patient whose treatment included radiotherapy and nephrectomy. These receptors all stem from a woman aged 45-60 years with renal cell carcinoma.

This chain joins TRBV7-2 and TRBJ1-1; D not certain. The CDR3 extends over 13 amino acids. The V and J ends lost 4 bases and 4 bases respectively, with 10 bases between them. Germline values: CDR1 SGHTA, CDR2 FQGNSA. The DNA for the CDR3 is TGTGCCAGCAGCTCAGCGGGCGGCACTGAAGCTTTCTTT. It translates to CASSSAGGTEAFF.

This chain uses TRBV6-5 with TRBJ1-1; tentative D call: TRBD1 (6 bases). The CDR3 covers 14 residues. V was pared by 7 bases and J by 3 bases, with 15 bases between. Germline CDR1 reads MNHEY; CDR2 reads SVGAGI. CDR3 region: CASTRQVSHTEAFF. In DNA form, the CDR3 reads TGTGCCAGCACTCGACAGGTTTCGCACACTGAAGCTTTCTTT.

V gene TRBV7-2 combines with J gene TRBJ2-4; 8 bases match TRBD1. V gave up 5 bases and J gave up 9 bases; unmatched junction bases: 6. Germline CDR1 is SGHTA and CDR2 is FQGNSA. CDR3 length: 13 amino acids. CDR3 coding DNA: TGTGCCAGCAGCCAGACAGGGGCTGGCATTCAGTACTTC. Translating gives CASSQTGAGIQYF.

The rearrangement links TRBV10-1 to TRBJ1-4; 9 bases agree with TRBD1. There are 16 residues in the CDR3. J was trimmed by 5 bases and V by 5 bases; bases with no gene match: 9. Per the germline V gene, CDR1 is WNHNN and CDR2 is SYGVQD (reference sequence). The CDR3 coding sequence is TGCGCCAGCAGTCTACGTTGTGACAGGGGGAATGAAAAACTGTTTTTT. Protein sequence: CASSLRCDRGNEKLFF.

The rearrangement uses TRBV12-5 and TRBJ1-1, with 7 bases matching TRBD1. Germline V CDR1 and CDR2: LGHNT, FRNRAP. CDR3 size: 12 residues. With V trimmed by 6 bases and J by 5 bases, 3 bases remained unmatched. CDR3 protein: CASGDRKTEAFF. The CDR3 DNA is TGTGCTAGTGGGGACAGGAAGACTGAAGCTTTCTTT.

V is TRBV6-1 and J is TRBJ1-4; D unresolved. The germline V and J ends were trimmed by 2 bases and 10 bases, with 14 bases remaining between them. CDR3 size: 14 residues. CDR1 MNHNS and CDR2 SASEGT come from the germline V gene. The CDR3, as DNA: TGTGCCAGCAGTGAACCCGCCGACGGCGGAAAACTGTTTTTT. This translates into CASSEPADGGKLFF.

This sequence joins TRBV29-1 and TRBJ2-5; D is ambiguous. The V gene lost 0 bases and the J gene lost 4 bases, with 9 bases spanning the gap. The germline V gene has CDR1 SQVTM and CDR2 ANQGSEA. The CDR3 has 13 residues. The DNA for the CDR3 is TGCAGCGTTGAAGACCCCGCTTTAGAGACCCAGTACTTC. Translation: CSVEDPALETQYF.

The chain links TRBV5-4 to TRBJ2-3; a possible D gene is TRBD2 (6 bases). Germline loops: CDR1 SGHNT, CDR2 YYREEE (reference sequence). Trimming shortened V by 3 bases and J by 0 bases, and 11 bases separated the two germline ends. The CDR3 extends over 15 amino acids. In DNA, the CDR3 is TGTGCCAGCAGCTCTCCGGGACTCAGCACAGATACGCAGTATTTT. Translated: CASSSPGLSTDTQYF.

The chain joins TRBV7-2 to TRBJ2-1, with 9 bases that match TRBD1. V shed 5 bases and J 6 bases; nucleotides not matched to a gene: 11. CDR1 is SGHTA and CDR2 is FQGNSA in the germline V gene. This CDR3 is built from 16 residues. Written as DNA, the CDR3 is TGTGCCAGCAGCAGGACAGGGGCCGTCAGAACCAATGAGCAGTTCTTC. This sequence encodes CASSRTGAVRTNEQFF.

The DNA of the CDR3 is TGTGCCAGCAGTGAAGAGGGTGGTCAGCCCCAGCATTTT. Protein sequence: CASSEEGGQPQHF. The chain recombines TRBV6-1 with TRBJ1-5; the D is unclear. The V end was cut by 1 base, the J end by 6 bases, with 7 bases between. The CDR3 is 13 residues long. Germline CDR1 is MNHNS and CDR2 is SASEGT.

This clone showed up just once. This chain uses TRBV5-4 with TRBJ1-6; 8 bases fit TRBD1. Germline assignment: CDR1 SGHNT and CDR2 YYREEE (reference sequence). CDR3 length equals 16 residues. Unmatched junction bases numbered 8, after V lost 0 bases and J lost 9 bases. The CDR3 spells CASSLAAGQGSSPLHF. Written as DNA, the CDR3 is TGTGCCAGCAGCTTGGCTGCAGGACAGGGTAGTTCACCCCTCCACTTT. Looking up the rest from reference TRBV5-4 and TRBJ1-6 gives the full variable domain: ETGVTQSPTHLIKTRGQQVTLRCSSQSGHNTVSWYQQALGQGPQFIFQYYREEENGRGNFPPRFSGLQFPNYSSELNVNALELDDSALYLCASSLAAGQGSSPLHFGNGTRLTVT.

This chain connects TRBV7-9 to TRBJ2-2, with TRBD1 matching over 8 bases. This CDR3 spans 16 amino acids. Germline values: CDR1 SEHNR, CDR2 FQNEAQ (reference sequence). V shed 8 bases, J shed 5 bases, and the junction held 13 bases outside the gene matches. The CDR3 DNA reads as TGTGCCAGCGCCCCCACCGGCAGGGGGCCGACCGGGGAGCTGTTTTTT. Translated: CASAPTGRGPTGELFF. The variable domain in full, with the rest retrieved from reference TRBV7-9 and TRBJ2-2, is DTGVSQNPRHKITKRGQNVTFRCDPISEHNRLYWYRQTLGQGPEFLTYFQNEAQLEKSRLLSDRFSAERPKGSFSTLEIQRTEQGDSAMYLCASAPTGRGPTGELFFGEGSRLTVL.

This chain uses TRBV4-1 with TRBJ2-7, with D perhaps matching TRBD2 (6 bases). The V end was cut by 4 bases, the J end by 2 bases, with 9 bases between. The CDR3 consists of 13 residues. CDR1 MGHRA and CDR2 YSYEKL come from the germline V gene. The CDR3 loop reads CASSLGGPYEQYF. CDR3 DNA: TGCGCCAGCAGCCTCGGGGGACCCTACGAGCAGTACTTC.

The rearrangement joins TRBV7-9 to TRBJ2-5; D is unclear. Germline V gene lookup returns CDR1 SEHNR and CDR2 FQNEAQ (reference sequence). With 0 bases removed from V and 4 bases from J, the gap between germline ends came to 12 bases. This CDR3 contains 15 residues. CDR3 loop: CASSLAWPLGETQYF. CDR3 nucleotides: TGTGCCAGCAGCTTAGCATGGCCTCTGGGAGAGACCCAGTACTTC.

The J gene is TRBJ1-2, the V gene TRBV20-1; D may be TRBD1 (6 bases). The CDR3 is 11 residues long. Germline values: CDR1 DFQATT, CDR2 SNEGSKA (reference sequence). V lost 2 bases, J lost 8 bases, and 9 bases lay in between. The CDR3 sequence is CSARKGDGYTF. The CDR3 DNA sequence: TGCAGTGCTAGAAAGGGGGACGGCTACACCTTC.

The rearrangement joins TRBV6-5 to TRBJ2-3, with TRBD2 matching over 7 bases. Germline assignment: CDR1 MNHEY and CDR2 SVGAGI. J gave up 4 bases and V 7 bases, and 8 bases lay outside the gene matches. CDR3 length equals 14 residues. The CDR3, as DNA: TGTGCCAGCACCCCGGGGAGGGGCGCAGATACGCAGTATTTT. Protein sequence: CASTPGRGADTQYF.

This chain links TRBV19 with TRBJ2-5; D is uncertain. The V gene's germline CDR1 is LNHDA and CDR2 SQIVND (reference sequence). The germline V and J ends were trimmed by 3 bases and 5 bases, with 7 bases remaining between them. The CDR3 has 12 amino acids. The CDR3 sequence is CASSMNRETQYF. The CDR3 nucleotides read TGTGCCAGTAGTATGAATCGCGAGACCCAGTACTTC.

The chain recombines TRBV19 with TRBJ2-4; D is ambiguous. V was trimmed by 3 bases and J by 0 bases, leaving 12 bases between them. Per the germline V gene, CDR1 is LNHDA and CDR2 is SQIVND (reference sequence). The CDR3 is 16 amino acids. CDR3 nucleotides: TGTGCCAGTAGTATGAGGCGGAATGTAGCCAAAAACATTCAGTACTTC. The encoded protein is CASSMRRNVAKNIQYF.

The table lists this clone with a few counts. This chain connects TRBV30 to TRBJ1-5; tentatively, D is TRBD1 (6 bases). CDR1 and CDR2 (germline): GTSNPN, SVGIG (reference sequence). V was clipped by 3 bases and J by 7 bases, with 13 bases between them. This CDR3 has 13 amino acids. The CDR3 coding sequence is TGTGCCTGGAGAAGCGGCAGGGGACAGCCCCAGCATTTT. Translated: CAWRSGRGQPQHF.

This sequence joins TRBV2 and TRBJ2-5; 7 bases agree with TRBD2. The CDR3 loop spans 12 amino acids. The germline gives CDR1 SNHLY, CDR2 FYNNEI. J was trimmed by 5 bases and V by 8 bases; bases with no gene match: 5. This chain's CDR3 is CASRLAGETQYF. DNA of the CDR3: TGTGCCAGCCGACTAGCTGGGGAGACCCAGTACTTC.

This chain links TRBV19 with TRBJ1-2, with D tentatively TRBD1 (6 bases). CDR1 is LNHDA and CDR2 is SQIVND in the germline V gene (reference sequence). The CDR3 length is 12 residues. The V gene lost 10 bases and the J gene lost 2 bases, with 11 bases spanning the gap. CDR3 in amino acids: CATYRVNYGYTF. CDR3 nucleotide sequence: TGTGCCACCTACAGGGTGAACTATGGCTACACCTTC.

In its sample, this clone was seen once. This chain links TRBV19 with TRBJ1-2, with D possibly TRBD1 on 5 matching bases. CDR1 is LNHDA and CDR2 is SQIVND in the germline V gene (reference sequence). The germline V and J ends were trimmed by 6 bases and 7 bases, with 27 bases remaining between them. CDR3 length: 17 amino acids. CDR3 region: CASRTPGAGSSRGGYTF. The CDR3 nucleotides read TGTGCCAGTAGAACCCCCGGGGCAGGGTCTAGTCGAGGTGGCTACACCTTC.

The rearrangement joins TRBV2 to TRBJ2-4, with 12 nucleotides matching TRBD2. CDR1 is SNHLY, CDR2 FYNNEI, per germline. The CDR3 covers 21 residues. V lost 6 bases to trimming and J lost 0 bases; unmatched junction nucleotides: 18. CDR3 sequence reads: CASSPSALLAGGRLAKNIQYF. The DNA for the CDR3 is TGTGCCAGCAGCCCTTCGGCCCTACTAGCGGGGGGCCGGTTAGCCAAAAACATTCAGTACTTC.

This clone was observed a few times. This sequence joins TRBV6-5 and TRBJ1-1; weak D call: TRBD1 (5 bases). The CDR3 sequence is 15 residues long. Germline V gene lookup returns CDR1 MNHEY and CDR2 SVGAGI. The V gene lost 2 bases and the J gene lost 2 bases, with 12 bases spanning the gap. The CDR3 sequence is CASSYTERGNTEAFF. For the CDR3, the DNA is TGTGCCAGCAGTTACACAGAGAGGGGCAACACTGAAGCTTTCTTT.

The chain couples TRBV28 to TRBJ1-6; TRBD1 is a possible D gene (5 bases). Germline CDR1 is MDHEN and CDR2 is SYDVKM. The CDR3 is 14 amino acids. Trimming left V 6 bases short and J 10 bases short, with 16 bases between. This CDR3 reads CASSLGSSGSPLHF. The DNA for the CDR3 is TGTGCCAGCAGCCTAGGTTCTTCAGGGTCACCCCTCCACTTT.

The J gene is TRBJ2-7, the V gene TRBV6-5; D possibly uses TRBD1 or TRBD2 (5 bases each). Trimming pared 4 bases from V and 3 bases from J, leaving 13 bases between. The CDR3 contains 14 residues. In germline, CDR1 is MNHEY, CDR2 SVGAGI. For the CDR3, the DNA is TGTGCCAGCAGTTCCCCGGGACGGGGCTACGAGCAGTACTTC. Its protein product is CASSSPGRGYEQYF.

The rearrangement joins TRBV25-1 to TRBJ1-2; tentative D call: TRBD1 (6 bases). V lost 5 bases to trimming and J lost 5 bases, with 9 bases between them. CDR3 size: 12 residues. The germline V gene has CDR1 MGHDK and CDR2 SYGVNS. Written as DNA, the CDR3 is TGTGCCAGCAGTCAGGGACATTATGGCTACACCTTC. Its translation: CASSQGHYGYTF.

J is TRBJ1-2 and V is TRBV5-5; D is undetermined. Germline CDR1 SGHKS, CDR2 YYEKEE (reference sequence). Trimming removed 0 bases from V and 8 bases from J, with 17 bases in between. There are 15 residues in the CDR3. CDR3 sequence reads: CASSLDWTSRAGYTF. CDR3 sequence (DNA): TGTGCCAGCAGCTTGGATTGGACTTCACGAGCGGGCTACACCTTC.